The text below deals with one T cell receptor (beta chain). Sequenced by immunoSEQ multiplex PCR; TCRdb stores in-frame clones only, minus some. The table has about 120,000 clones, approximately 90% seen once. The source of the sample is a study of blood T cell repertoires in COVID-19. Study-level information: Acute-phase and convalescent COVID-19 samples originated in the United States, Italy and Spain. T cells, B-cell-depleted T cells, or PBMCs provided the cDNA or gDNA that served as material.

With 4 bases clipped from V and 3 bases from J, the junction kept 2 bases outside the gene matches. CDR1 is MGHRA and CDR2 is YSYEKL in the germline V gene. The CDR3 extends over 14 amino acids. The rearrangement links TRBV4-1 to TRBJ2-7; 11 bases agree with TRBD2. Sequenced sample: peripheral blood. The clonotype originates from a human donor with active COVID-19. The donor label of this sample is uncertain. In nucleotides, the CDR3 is TGCGCCAGCAGCCTGGGACTAGCGGTCTACGAGCAGTACTTC. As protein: CASSLGLAVYEQYF.